What follows are 27 T cell receptor beta chains derived from one specimen sequenced in a study of T cells in tuberculosis. Measured with immunoSEQ multiplex PCR; TCRdb has only the in-frame clones, and not every one. The sample lists around 35,000 clones, over 90% occurring once. The sample comprised PBMCs. All receptors derive from a donor aged 10 to 29 with latent tuberculosis or without tuberculosis infection.

The chain is built from TRBV5-5 and TRBJ1-2; 7 bases line up with TRBD1. Germline V gene data show CDR1 as SGHKS and CDR2 as YYEKEE (reference sequence). V lost 4 bases and J lost 3; bases outside the gene matches: 9. The CDR3 is 15 amino acids. The CDR3 region is CASSPQDRSYYGYTF. CDR3 in DNA: TGTGCCAGCAGCCCCCAGGACAGGAGCTACTATGGCTACACCTTC.

The V call is TRBV7-3, the J call TRBJ1-1; 7 bases fit TRBD1. The CDR3 totals 14 residues. V trimming: 5 bases; J trimming: 1 base; junction bases outside the gene matches: 4. In germline, CDR1 is SGHTA, CDR2 FQGTGA. The CDR3 nucleotides read TGTGCCAGCAGCCCGGACAGGTGGAACACTGAAGCTTTCTTT. Encoded protein: CASSPDRWNTEAFF.

The chain has TRBV7-3 and TRBJ2-2; 7 bases are a match to TRBD2. CDR1 and CDR2 from the germline V gene are SGHTA and FQGTGA. V was pared by 7 bases and J by 3 bases, with 2 bases of the junction left unmatched. CDR3 size: 13 residues. The CDR3 sequence is CASMAGDTGELFF. In DNA, the CDR3 is TGTGCCAGCATGGCGGGGGACACCGGGGAGCTGTTTTTT.

V and J are TRBV28 and TRBJ1-2; 9 nucleotides line up with TRBD1. The CDR3 runs 15 residues. The V and J ends lost 6 bases and 4 bases, in that order; junction bases with no gene match: 9. Germline-derived CDR1 and CDR2 are MDHEN and SYDVKM. CDR3 sequence (DNA): TGTGCCAGCAGACGACTGGACAGGGGCGGCTATGGCTACACCTTC. Protein product: CASRRLDRGGYGYTF.

The chain couples TRBV19 to TRBJ2-3; D is possibly TRBD2 (6 bases). V was pared by 0 bases and J by 1 base, with 14 bases between. Germline values: CDR1 LNHDA, CDR2 SQIVND (reference sequence). This CDR3 contains 17 residues. This CDR3 is CASSIEVGRERTDTQYF. In DNA form, the CDR3 reads TGTGCCAGTAGTATAGAAGTTGGACGGGAGCGCACAGATACGCAGTATTTT.

This chain uses TRBV9 with TRBJ1-5; D is possibly TRBD1 (6 bases). Trimming took 4 bases from V and 7 from J, leaving 18 bases between them. The CDR3 runs to 15 residues. Per the germline V gene, CDR1 is SGDLS and CDR2 is YYNGEE. The CDR3 region has the DNA TGTGCCAGCAGCCCAGGGGTCCGACTGGTGCAGCCCCAGCATTTT. The encoded protein is CASSPGVRLVQPQHF.

The chain links TRBV5-1 to TRBJ1-6, with D possibly TRBD1 on 6 matching bases. The CDR3 loop spans 14 amino acids. The germline V gene has CDR1 SGHRS and CDR2 YFSETQ. Trimming removed 7 bases at V and 7 bases at J, with 15 bases between. CDR3 protein: CASRIGGGNSPLHF. In DNA form, the CDR3 reads TGCGCCAGCCGCATAGGGGGGGGAAATTCACCCCTCCACTTT.

CDR3 protein: CASRYFPKGATGTEAFF. The CDR3 nucleotides are TGTGCCAGCAGGTACTTCCCGAAGGGGGCGACGGGAACTGAAGCTTTCTTT. The chain is built from TRBV7-9 and TRBJ1-1, with 7 bases fitting TRBD1. From germline, CDR1 is SEHNR and CDR2 FQNEAQ (reference sequence). The CDR3 contains 17 residues. The V gene end was trimmed by 6 bases and the J gene end by 5 bases; junction bases not matched to a gene: 18.

The V call is TRBV5-1, the J call TRBJ2-5; D is unresolved. The germline gives CDR1 SGHRS, CDR2 YFSETQ. V lost 0 bases, J lost 5 bases, and 5 bases lay in between. The CDR3 sequence is 12 residues long. CDR3 sequence (DNA): TGCGCCAGCAGCTTGGACGGGGAGACCCAGTACTTC. This codes for CASSLDGETQYF. The complete variable domain, with remaining parts taken from reference TRBV5-1 and TRBJ2-5, reads KAGVTQTPRYLIKTRGQQVTLSCSPISGHRSVSWYQQTPGQGLQFLFEYFSETQRNKGNFPGRFSGRQFSNSRSEMNVSTLELGDSALYLCASSLDGETQYFGPGTRLLVL.

This sequence joins TRBV9 and TRBJ1-3; perhaps TRBD1 as D (5 bases). V lost 0 bases, J lost 0 bases, and 7 bases lay in between. The CDR3 loop spans 15 amino acids. Germline V gene sequence: CDR1 SGDLS, CDR2 YYNGEE. The CDR3 nucleotides are TGTGCCAGCAGCGTAGGGGGGGACTCTGGAAACACCATATATTTT. Residues: CASSVGGDSGNTIYF.

V usage is TRBV25-1 and J usage is TRBJ2-2; 8 nucleotides match TRBD2. This CDR3 has 17 amino acids. Germline V CDR1 and CDR2: MGHDK, SYGVNS. V gave up 3 bases and J gave up 5 bases; unmatched junction bases: 11. DNA for the CDR3: TGTGCCAGCAGTGAGGCCCGCGGGGGGAGGCGAACCGGGGAGCTGTTTTTT. Its protein product is CASSEARGGRRTGELFF.

The chain carries TRBV30 and TRBJ2-7; D might be TRBD1 (5 bases). CDR3 size: 15 residues. CDR1 GTSNPN and CDR2 SVGIG come from the germline V gene (reference sequence). The germline V and J ends were trimmed by 4 bases and 4 bases, with 20 bases remaining between them. The DNA of the CDR3 is TGTGCCTGGAACCTTGACAGCAACAACTATTACGAGCAGTACTTC. Its protein is CAWNLDSNNYYEQYF.

The chain joins TRBV27 to TRBJ2-7, with 10 bases that match TRBD2. V gave up 7 bases and J gave up 4 bases; unmatched junction bases: 7. The CDR3 runs to 14 residues. Per the germline V gene, CDR1 is MNHEY and CDR2 is SMNVEV (reference sequence). Here the CDR3 reads CASTRTSGQYEQYF. The CDR3 DNA reads TGTGCCAGCACCCGGACTAGCGGACAGTACGAGCAGTACTTC.

The chain links TRBV19 to TRBJ1-5, with D possibly TRBD1 on 5 matching bases. Trimming removed 6 bases at V and 2 bases at J, with 8 bases between. The CDR3 is 13 amino acids. Germline CDR1 LNHDA, CDR2 SQIVND (reference sequence). CDR3 region: CASRAQGNQPQHF. The CDR3 nucleotides are TGTGCCAGTAGGGCACAGGGCAATCAGCCCCAGCATTTT. The full variable domain, completed using reference TRBV19 and TRBJ1-5, is DGGITQSPKYLFRKEGQNVTLSCEQNLNHDAMYWYRQDPGQGLRLIYYSQIVNDFQKGDIAEGYSVSREKKESFPLTVTSAQKNPTAFYLCASRAQGNQPQHFGDGTRLSIL.

The chain combines TRBV15 with TRBJ2-7; perhaps TRBD1 as D (5 bases). There are 15 residues in the CDR3. V lost 2 bases and J lost 0, with 11 bases in between. The V gene's germline CDR1 is LNHNV and CDR2 YYDKDF (reference sequence). DNA of the CDR3: TGTGCCACCAGCAGATCTTCAGGGAACTCCTACGAGCAGTACTTC. This gives the protein CATSRSSGNSYEQYF.

The rearrangement uses TRBV6-5 and TRBJ2-7, with 8 bases matching TRBD1. The J segment lost 1 base and the V segment lost 4 bases, leaving 3 bases of the junction unmatched. CDR1 MNHEY and CDR2 SVGAGI come from the germline V gene. The CDR3 is made up of 14 amino acids. The CDR3 reads CASSSDRASYEQYF. The CDR3 nucleotides are TGTGCCAGCAGTTCGGACAGGGCTTCCTACGAGCAGTACTTC.

This chain links TRBV2 with TRBJ2-7, with D maybe TRBD2 (6 bases). V was pared by 8 bases and J by 0 bases, with 14 bases between. Looked up from germline, CDR1 is SNHLY and CDR2 is FYNNEI. The CDR3 spans 14 residues. The CDR3 here is CASWTRESSYEQYF. Here the CDR3 DNA reads TGTGCCAGCTGGACTCGGGAGAGCTCCTACGAGCAGTACTTC.

The V call is TRBV7-6, the J call TRBJ2-1; 11 nucleotides line up with TRBD2. Germline V CDR1 and CDR2: SGHVS, FNYEAQ. V shed 2 bases, J shed 7 bases, and the junction held 7 bases outside the gene matches. This CDR3 comprises 16 residues. For the CDR3, the DNA is TGTGCCAGCAGCTTACTAGCGGGGGGATTTAATAATGAGCAGTTCTTC. Its translation is CASSLLAGGFNNEQFF.

The chain has TRBV5-1 and TRBJ2-7; D remains ambiguous. The CDR3 covers 13 residues. Germline V gene sequence: CDR1 SGHRS, CDR2 YFSETQ. Trimming pared 0 bases from V and 4 bases from J, leaving 8 bases between. The CDR3 protein is CASSLAPPYEQYF. The CDR3 nucleotides are TGCGCCAGCAGCTTGGCCCCCCCATACGAGCAGTACTTC.

J is TRBJ1-3 and V is TRBV30; D unclear. The germline CDR1 and CDR2 sequences are GTSNPN and SVGIG (reference sequence). The CDR3 consists of 13 residues. The V end lost 5 bases, the J end lost 0 bases, and 8 bases lay between the germline ends. CDR3 sequence: CAWDTGSGNTIYF. The CDR3 DNA reads as TGTGCCTGGGATACTGGCTCTGGAAACACCATATATTTT.

The chain employs TRBV19 and TRBJ1-4; a weak D match, TRBD1 (6 bases). V lost 8 bases to trimming and J lost 8 bases, with 15 bases between them. CDR3 size: 13 residues. Germline CDR1 and CDR2: LNHDA and SQIVND (reference sequence). In DNA, the CDR3 is TGTGCCAGTCTGGGCCAGGGGACGGAAAAACTGTTTTTT. Translated: CASLGQGTEKLFF.

This chain connects TRBV5-6 to TRBJ2-3; 12 positions agree with TRBD2. The CDR3 runs to 16 residues. CDR1 and CDR2 (germline): SGHDT, YYEEEE. Trimming removed 0 bases from V and 2 bases from J; junction bases left unmatched: 1. The CDR3 sequence is CASSLGLAGDTDTQYF. The CDR3 region has the DNA TGTGCCAGCAGCTTGGGACTAGCGGGGGACACAGATACGCAGTATTTT. Full variable domain (outside the CDR3, taken from reference TRBV5-6 and TRBJ2-3): DAGVTQSPTHLIKTRGQQVTLRCSPKSGHDTVSWYQQALGQGPQFIFQYYEEEERQRGNFPDRFSGHQFPNYSSELNVNALLLGDSALYLCASSLGLAGDTDTQYFGPGTRLTVL.

The chain uses TRBV4-1 and TRBJ1-1; D not resolved. The CDR3 consists of 14 residues. Per the germline V gene, CDR1 is MGHRA and CDR2 is YSYEKL. Trimming took off 0 bases at V and 1 base at J, with 6 bases between the two ends. CDR3 residues: CASSQDSRNTEAFF. The CDR3 region has the DNA TGCGCCAGCAGCCAAGATTCGAGGAACACTGAAGCTTTCTTT.

This sequence joins TRBV5-4 and TRBJ2-7, with a weak D call TRBD1 (5 bases). The CDR3 length is 14 residues. Trimming cost V 0 bases and J 5 bases, with 12 bases left between them. The germline V gene encodes CDR1 SGHNT and CDR2 YYREEE (reference sequence). CDR3 in amino acids: CASSLARVANEQYF. CDR3 DNA sequence: TGTGCCAGCAGCTTGGCCAGGGTTGCCAACGAGCAGTACTTC.

V is TRBV4-1 and J is TRBJ1-3, with unresolved D. V was shortened by 5 bases and J by 3 bases, with 5 bases between the two germline ends. Germline-derived CDR1 and CDR2 are MGHRA and YSYEKL. CDR3 length: 12 residues. Here the CDR3 reads CASSDNGNTIYF. CDR3 coding DNA: TGCGCCAGCAGCGACAATGGAAACACCATATATTTT.

The CDR3 bases are TGTGCCAGCGGTTCATTAGGGGGCGCTGGCTACACCTTC. This encodes CASGSLGGAGYTF. The chain joins TRBV27 to TRBJ1-2; 7 positions agree with TRBD1. The V gene end was trimmed by 8 bases and the J gene end by 7 bases; junction bases not matched to a gene: 10. This CDR3 is built from 13 residues. Germline CDR1 MNHEY, CDR2 SMNVEV (reference sequence).

The chain combines TRBV6-5 with TRBJ1-1; TRBD1 might be the D (5 bases). The CDR3 runs 14 residues. Trimming stripped 8 bases from V and 5 bases from J, with 18 bases between. Per the germline V gene, CDR1 is MNHEY and CDR2 is SVGAGI. CDR3 in DNA: TGTGCCAGCCGTTCAGGGTTGTTAGTGACTGAAGCTTTCTTT. Translating gives CASRSGLLVTEAFF.